The present T cell receptor beta chain was sequenced within a study of identical twins. There are many counts of this clonotype. TCRdb reanalysed the 5' RACE reads using MiXCR and keeps one entry per CDR3 protein. Here the sample spans approximately 280,000 distinct CDR3 sequences, less than 9% being singletons. Germline V gene data show CDR1 as SGHRS and CDR2 as YFSETQ. The CDR3 has 17 amino acids. V lost 0 bases and J lost 0; bases outside the gene matches: 2. These same records also appear under a second study, on yellow fever vaccine responses in identical twins.

Sequencing was performed on memory (CD45RO+) T cells sorted from blood. The V gene is TRBV5-1, the J gene TRBJ2-6; 8 nucleotides agree with TRBD2. The clonotype originates from a woman between 18 and 30 years old in good health. DNA for the CDR3: TGCGCCAGCAGCTTGGGACTAGCGCTCTCTGGGGCCAACGTCCTGACTTTC. This encodes CASSLGLALSGANVLTF.